Following are 30 T cell receptor beta chains from one sample sequenced in a study of Graves' ophthalmopathy and Graves' hyperthyroidism (dated by TCRdb to the late 2010s). Sequenced using an Illumina HiSeq 2000. For repertoire sequencing, TCR beta CDR3 regions were amplified from RNA transcripts. The first round was an RT-PCR using HTBI primers with the Qiagen OneStep RT-PCR kit, and this first round was followed by a second-round multiplex PCR, then size selection and purification. TCRdb itself trimmed the public reads at Q25 with fastp, ran MiXCR and retained productive beta chains. Each CDR3 protein gets just one entry, which takes the most common genes and DNA from the rows behind it. A total of hundreds of thousands of distinct CDR3 sequences appear in this sample, 40% of them only once. Of the sample, roughly 46% is held by the ten largest clones. Sample: peripheral blood. All receptors come from an adult man with Graves' ophthalmopathy.

This clonotype showed up many times. The chain carries TRBV2 and TRBJ1-4; the D is unclear. Between the trimmed V and J ends, which lost 7 bases and 7 bases, there was a span of 22 bases. Germline CDR1 reads SNHLY; CDR2 reads FYNNEI. This CDR3 comprises 16 residues. The CDR3 DNA reads as TGTGCCAGCATAGTGGCGACACCTCCATATCGTGAAAAACTGTTTTTT. Its translation is CASIVATPPYREKLFF.

In this sample, this clonotype turned up once. A junction end diverges from the germline sequence, so it may reflect a read error. This chain connects TRBV10-3 to TRBJ2-7; the D is unclear. Germline V gene lookup returns CDR1 ENHRY and CDR2 SYGVKD. The CDR3 loop spans 14 amino acids. DNA of the CDR3: TGTGCCAGCAGTACTTCCGCAGAGAACTACGAGCAGTACTTC. It translates to CASSTSAENYEQYF.

CDR3 amino acids: CASNGRDSPSEQYF. DNA of the CDR3: TGTGCCAGCAATGGTCGGGACAGCCCTTCCGAGCAGTACTTC. V and J are TRBV7-9 and TRBJ2-7; TRBD1 matches at 7 bases. The ends lost 7 bases at V and 6 bases at J; junction bases unmatched: 12. This CDR3 contains 14 residues. Germline values: CDR1 SEHNR, CDR2 FQNEAQ (reference sequence).

Many counts were recorded for this clonotype. V gene TRBV7-3 combines with J gene TRBJ1-6, with a tentative D call TRBD1 (6 bases). Deletions cut 6 bases from V and 8 bases from J, with 14 bases between. The germline V gene encodes CDR1 SGHTA and CDR2 FQGTGA. The CDR3 runs to 14 residues. The CDR3 coding sequence is TGTGCCAGCAGTTATGGAGGGGGTTATTCACCCCTCCACTTT. It encodes CASSYGGGYSPLHF. The full variable domain, in which reference TRBV7-3 and TRBJ1-6 provide the parts outside the CDR3, is GAGVSQTPSNKVTEKGKYVELRCDPISGHTALYWYRQSLGQGPEFLIYFQGTGAADDSGLPNDRFFAVRPEGSVSTLKIQRTERGDSAVYLCASSYGGGYSPLHFGNGTRLTVT.

The V call is TRBV29-1, the J call TRBJ1-2; TRBD1 is a possible D gene (6 bases). CDR1 and CDR2 from the germline V gene are SQVTM and ANQGSEA. The CDR3 loop spans 13 amino acids. Trimming pared 8 bases from V and 4 bases from J, leaving 17 bases between. The CDR3, as DNA: TGCAGCCCCAAACAGGACAGCTTCTATGGCTACACCTTC. Protein product: CSPKQDSFYGYTF. Full variable domain (rest looked up from reference TRBV29-1 and TRBJ1-2): SAVISQKPSRDICQRGTSLTIQCQVDSQVTMMFWYRQQPGQSLTLIATANQGSEATYESGFVIDKFPISRPNLTFSTLTVSNMSPEDSSIYLCSPKQDSFYGYTFGSGTRLTVV.

CDR3 sequence reads: CASRIGTTNEKLFF. In nucleotides, the CDR3 is TGTGCCAGCAGAATCGGGACGACTAATGAAAAACTGTTTTTT. V and J are TRBV6-1 and TRBJ1-4, with a weak D call TRBD1 (5 bases). The CDR3 spans 14 residues. V lost 6 bases and J lost 2, with 10 bases in between. Germline V gene data show CDR1 as MNHNS and CDR2 as SASEGT.

On this clonotype itself: Its ends do not fully match the called genes, so a read error is possible. V usage is TRBV10-3 and J usage is TRBJ1-4; 7 nucleotides match TRBD1. In germline, CDR1 is ENHRY, CDR2 SYGVKD. This CDR3 is built from 17 residues. Here the CDR3 reads CASSYLGQVPTNEKLFF. CDR3 bases: TGTGCCAGCAGTTACTTAGGACAGGTCCCGACTAATGAAAAACTGTTTTTT.

The CDR3 sequence: CSVGASGTGEADTQYF. The CDR3 bases are TGCAGCGTTGGTGCCTCCGGGACAGGGGAGGCAGATACGCAGTATTTT. The chain is built from TRBV29-1 and TRBJ2-3; 10 bases match TRBD1. Per germline, CDR1 SQVTM and CDR2 ANQGSEA. V was clipped by 4 bases and J by 4 bases; unmatched bases: 11. The CDR3 covers 16 residues.

Only a few counts were recorded for this clonotype. Compared with germline, one end of the junction differs, possibly owing to a read error. The chain joins TRBV10-3 to TRBJ1-2; D is unclear. Germline V gives CDR1 ENHRY, CDR2 SYGVKD. The CDR3 runs 14 residues. The CDR3 DNA sequence: TGTGCCAGCAGTTCAGACCTTACTGCCTATGGCTACACCTTC. This sequence encodes CASSSDLTAYGYTF.

This clonotype was recorded only once. With a much larger clone just one base away, this may be a read error. The J gene is TRBJ1-3, the V gene TRBV9, with 7 bases identical to TRBD1. CDR3 length: 15 amino acids. The V gene's germline CDR1 is SGDLS and CDR2 YYNGEE. CDR3 bases: TGTGACAGCAGCCGAACCGGGACAGAGGGCAACACCATATATTTT. Translating gives CDSSRTGTEGNTIYF.

This clonotype showed up many times. The chain carries TRBV28 and TRBJ1-2; 9 positions agree with TRBD1. The V gene end was trimmed by 5 bases and the J gene end by 4 bases; junction bases not matched to a gene: 5. This CDR3 region has 14 residues. Germline CDR1 MDHEN, CDR2 SYDVKM. CDR3 DNA: TGTGCCAGCAGTCAGGGACAGGGTGCCTATGGCTACACCTTC. The encoded protein is CASSQGQGAYGYTF.

V gene TRBV19 combines with J gene TRBJ2-6; 9 bases are a match to TRBD1. CDR3 length: 15 amino acids. The germline V gene encodes CDR1 LNHDA and CDR2 SQIVND (reference sequence). V dropped 5 bases and J dropped 5; count of bases not matched to a gene: 4. The CDR3 is CASSPGQGWANVLTF. The CDR3 DNA reads TGTGCCAGTAGTCCGGGACAGGGCTGGGCCAACGTCCTGACTTTC.

V and J are TRBV11-2 and TRBJ2-2; 8 nucleotides agree with TRBD1. Germline V gene lookup returns CDR1 SGHAT and CDR2 FQNNGV. The CDR3 length is 15 residues. V shed 1 base and J 4 bases; nucleotides not matched to a gene: 2. CDR3 amino acids: CASSLGQGITGELFF. The CDR3 coding sequence is TGTGCCAGCAGCTTAGGACAGGGGATCACCGGGGAGCTGTTTTTT. Looking up the rest from reference TRBV11-2 and TRBJ2-2 gives the full variable domain: EAGVAQSPRYKIIEKRQSVAFWCNPISGHATLYWYQQILGQGPKLLIQFQNNGVVDDSQLPKDRFSAERLKGVDSTLKIQPAKLEDSAVYLCASSLGQGITGELFFGEGSRLTVL.

This clonotype came up a few times. This chain links TRBV7-9 with TRBJ2-5; D is unresolved. This CDR3 spans 15 amino acids. V was pared by 1 base and J by 4 bases, with 13 bases between. Per germline, CDR1 SEHNR and CDR2 FQNEAQ (reference sequence). As DNA, the CDR3 is TGTGCCAGCAGCTTAGTTGTATCTCTGGGAGAGACCCAGTACTTC. Its protein is CASSLVVSLGETQYF.

The rearrangement links TRBV7-8 to TRBJ2-2; a weak D match, TRBD2 (5 bases). CDR1 and CDR2 from the germline V gene are SGHVS and FQNEAQ. The CDR3 length is 17 residues. V lost 3 bases, J lost 0 bases, and 14 bases lay in between. CDR3 coding DNA: TGTGCCAGCAGCTTCCTTATGATGGGAGCGAACACCGGGGAGCTGTTTTTT. Protein sequence: CASSFLMMGANTGELFF.

As to this clonotype: A read error is likely, as this CDR3 ends without the conserved phenylalanine or tryptophan. V gene TRBV7-9 combines with J gene TRBJ2-5, with 14 positions matching TRBD2. This CDR3 contains 18 residues. With 5 bases clipped from V and 1 base from J, the junction kept 9 bases outside the gene matches. CDR1 SEHNR and CDR2 FQNEAQ come from the germline V gene (reference sequence). The CDR3 is CASSPGTSGSGGQETQYS. CDR3 sequence (DNA): TGTGCCAGCAGCCCCGGGACTAGCGGGAGCGGCGGCCAAGAGACCCAGTACTCC.

The V call is TRBV19, the J call TRBJ1-1; 8 bases match TRBD1. This CDR3 has 14 residues. The V segment lost 5 bases and the J segment 5 bases; nucleotides outside the gene matches: 7. Looked up from germline, CDR1 is LNHDA and CDR2 is SQIVND (reference sequence). CDR3 loop: CASSSDRGRTEAFF. CDR3 bases: TGTGCCAGTAGTTCCGACAGGGGCAGAACTGAAGCTTTCTTT.

As regards this clonotype: A read error may be the cause here, since a much bigger clone is one base away. The chain links TRBV25-1 to TRBJ2-5, with TRBD1 identical over 7 bases. Germline V gene data show CDR1 as MGHDK and CDR2 as SYGVNS. V dropped 6 bases and J dropped 5; count of bases not matched to a gene: 9. The CDR3 is made up of 14 amino acids. The CDR3 is CASRETGRSETQYF. The CDR3, as DNA: TGTGCCAGCAGGGAGACAGGGCGTTCGGAGACCCAGTACTTC.

This clonotype came up many times. This chain joins TRBV10-3 and TRBJ1-1; D perhaps matches TRBD1 (5 bases). CDR1 and CDR2 from the germline V gene are ENHRY and SYGVKD. V lost 6 bases and J lost 0, with 14 bases in between. CDR3 length equals 15 residues. CDR3 sequence (DNA): TGTGCCATCAGGGGGGGACGGGAGATGAACACTGAAGCTTTCTTT. This translates into CAIRGGREMNTEAFF.

This chain links TRBV2 with TRBJ2-7, with 7 bases aligning to TRBD1. With V trimmed by 1 base and J by 2 bases, 11 bases remained unmatched. The germline V gene encodes CDR1 SNHLY and CDR2 FYNNEI. The length of the CDR3 is 17 residues. CDR3 loop: CASSEGIEDRVAYEQYF. CDR3 sequence (DNA): TGTGCCAGCAGTGAAGGTATAGAAGACAGGGTCGCCTACGAGCAGTACTTC.

The J gene is TRBJ1-1, the V gene TRBV10-3; TRBD1 matches at 7 bases. Germline CDR1 and CDR2: ENHRY and SYGVKD. The CDR3 is made up of 12 amino acids. The J segment lost 11 bases and the V segment lost 6 bases, leaving 9 bases of the junction unmatched. The CDR3 sequence is CAISQLQGYAFF. CDR3 in DNA: TGTGCCATCAGCCAACTACAGGGGTACGCTTTCTTT.

There are many counts of this clonotype. The V gene is TRBV20-1, the J gene TRBJ2-7; weak D call: TRBD1 (6 bases). Per germline, CDR1 DFQATT and CDR2 SNEGSKA (reference sequence). The V gene lost 3 bases and the J gene lost 6 bases, with 15 bases spanning the gap. The CDR3 is made up of 13 amino acids. The CDR3 loop is CSASPLAGAEQYF. In DNA form, the CDR3 reads TGCAGTGCTAGCCCCTTGGCAGGGGCCGAGCAGTACTTC.

Comments on this clonotype: One end of the junction varies from germline; a read error may be responsible. The rearrangement joins TRBV10-3 to TRBJ1-1; 7 bases are a match to TRBD1. The CDR3 length is 16 residues. Germline loops: CDR1 ENHRY, CDR2 SYGVKD. As DNA, the CDR3 is TGTGCCAGCAGTGCTACCGGGGGACAGCCAAACACTGAAGCTTTCTTT. It encodes CASSATGGQPNTEAFF.

This clonotype occurred a few times. The chain uses TRBV7-9 and TRBJ2-2; 9 bases are shared with TRBD1. Per germline, CDR1 SEHNR and CDR2 FQNEAQ (reference sequence). V shed 6 bases and J 5 bases; nucleotides not matched to a gene: 10. The CDR3 contains 16 residues. The CDR3 DNA reads as TGTGCCAGCAGTCGAACCGGGACAGGGACGACCGGGGAGCTGTTTTTT. It translates to CASSRTGTGTTGELFF.

The chain carries TRBV2 and TRBJ2-7; 7 bases are shared with TRBD2. The CDR3 runs to 17 residues. V lost 6 bases to trimming and J lost 2 bases; unmatched junction nucleotides: 16. Per the germline V gene, CDR1 is SNHLY and CDR2 is FYNNEI. CDR3 region: CASSQDPRGTIAYEQYF. CDR3 in DNA: TGTGCCAGCAGCCAAGATCCCAGAGGGACTATAGCCTACGAGCAGTACTTC.

This clonotype was recorded a few times. CDR3 coding DNA: TGTGCCAGCAGCCTCGGACAGGAGGTTGTTCCCCTCCACTTT. This encodes CASSLGQEVVPLHF. The rearrangement links TRBV7-8 to TRBJ1-6; TRBD1 agrees at 7 bases. Germline loops: CDR1 SGHVS, CDR2 FQNEAQ. J lost 13 bases, V lost 5 bases, and 11 bases had no gene match. The length of the CDR3 is 14 residues.

This clonotype has only a few counts. This chain links TRBV24-1 with TRBJ1-5; possible D gene TRBD1, 6 bases. The CDR3 has 15 amino acids. Per germline, CDR1 KGHDR and CDR2 SFDVKD. V gave up 5 bases and J gave up 5 bases, with 15 bases separating them. CDR3 amino acids: CATSARSGEYQPQHF. As DNA, the CDR3 is TGTGCCACCAGTGCTAGGTCAGGGGAGTATCAGCCCCAGCATTTT.

The J gene is TRBJ1-4, the V gene TRBV25-1; possible D gene TRBD1, 5 bases. Looked up from germline, CDR1 is MGHDK and CDR2 is SYGVNS. The germline V and J ends were trimmed by 2 bases and 1 base, with 14 bases remaining between them. The CDR3 consists of 17 residues. The CDR3 here is CASSEQGGAGTNEKLFF. As DNA, the CDR3 is TGTGCCAGCAGTGAACAGGGCGGAGCGGGAACTAATGAAAAACTGTTTTTT.

Details on this clonotype: Likely a read error: the CDR3 ends without its conserved phenylalanine or tryptophan. This sequence joins TRBV15 and TRBJ2-5; 12 bases map to TRBD2. V lost 3 bases to trimming and J lost 7 bases; unmatched junction nucleotides: 3. The CDR3 covers 14 residues. Germline values: CDR1 LNHNV, CDR2 YYDKDF (reference sequence). The CDR3 region is CATSSRLAGVTQYL. The CDR3 DNA follows: TGTGCCACCAGCAGTCGACTAGCGGGAGTGACCCAGTACCTC.

In its sample, this clonotype was seen a few times. For the CDR3, the DNA is TGTGCCAGCAGGCAACCTCCGGGACAGGGGGGTACTGAAGCTTTCTTT. It codes for CASRQPPGQGGTEAFF. The chain joins TRBV7-9 to TRBJ1-1, with TRBD1 identical over 11 bases. This CDR3 has 16 residues. J was trimmed by 5 bases and V by 6 bases; bases with no gene match: 11. Germline V gene sequence: CDR1 SEHNR, CDR2 FQNEAQ (reference sequence). Full variable domain (rest looked up from reference TRBV7-9 and TRBJ1-1): DTGVSQNPRHKITKRGQNVTFRCDPISEHNRLYWYRQTLGQGPEFLTYFQNEAQLEKSRLLSDRFSAERPKGSFSTLEIQRTEQGDSAMYLCASRQPPGQGGTEAFFGQGTRLTVV.